The 6 T cell receptor beta chains below come from one sample, sequenced in a study of CD8+ T cells in alopecia areata. As for treatment: oral pan-JAK inhibitor, 5-10 mg twice daily. Extraction of RNA preceded its reverse transcription into cDNA, which served as the sequencing template. Here immunoSEQ multiplex PCR was the method, and the copy in TCRdb shows in-frame clones only, minus some. The sample shows under 200,000 clones, less than 70% of them seen only once. Sequenced here: CD4+ T cells sorted from blood, sampled at week 24, from a patient treated with tofacitinib. The source is a human donor with alopecia areata.

The chain employs TRBV7-9 and TRBJ1-1; D is ambiguous. Trimming removed 3 bases from V and 0 bases from J, with 17 bases in between. Germline values: CDR1 SEHNR, CDR2 FQNEAQ (reference sequence). This CDR3 is 17 amino acids long. The CDR3 sequence is CASSLGRTDSMNTEAFF. DNA for the CDR3: TGTGCCAGCAGCTTGGGAAGGACGGATTCCATGAACACTGAAGCTTTCTTT.

This clone was seen a single time. The chain carries TRBV5-1 and TRBJ1-1; D unresolved. There are 14 residues in the CDR3. Germline V gene sequence: CDR1 SGHRS, CDR2 YFSETQ. Trimming took 0 bases from V and 7 from J, leaving 13 bases between them. DNA for the CDR3: TGCGCCAGCAGCTTGGCAAGACTCGGCCGTGAAGCTTTCTTT. Encoded protein: CASSLARLGREAFF. Using reference TRBV5-1 and TRBJ1-1 for the parts outside the CDR3, the full variable domain is KAGVTQTPRYLIKTRGQQVTLSCSPISGHRSVSWYQQTPGQGLQFLFEYFSETQRNKGNFPGRFSGRQFSNSRSEMNVSTLELGDSALYLCASSLARLGREAFFGQGTRLTVV.

V and J are TRBV30 and TRBJ1-6; TRBD1 matches at 7 bases. V gave up 5 bases and J gave up 9 bases; unmatched junction bases: 13. Germline-derived CDR1 and CDR2 are GTSNPN and SVGIG (reference sequence). The CDR3 runs 15 residues. This chain's CDR3 is CAWVRSGTVSSPLHF. The CDR3 DNA is TGTGCCTGGGTGAGGTCCGGGACAGTAAGTTCACCCCTCCACTTT. The full variable domain, in which reference TRBV30 and TRBJ1-6 provide the parts outside the CDR3, is SQTIHQWPATLVQPVGSPLSLECTVEGTSNPNLYWYRQAAGRGLQLLFYSVGIGQISSEVPQNLSASRPQDRQFILSSKKLLLSDSGFYLCAWVRSGTVSSPLHFGNGTRLTVT.

This clone was found once. This rearrangement joins TRBV6-5 to TRBJ2-3, with no clear D. The CDR3 spans 15 residues. Germline V gene data show CDR1 as MNHEY and CDR2 as SVGAGI. Trimming cost V 0 bases and J 0 bases, with 7 bases left between them. CDR3 in DNA: TGTGCCAGCAGTTACTCAATTGATAGCACAGATACGCAGTATTTT. Its translation: CASSYSIDSTDTQYF.

The CDR3 nucleotides are TGTGCCTGGAGTCGCACCGGGACAGTAGGTAATCAGCCCCAGCATTTT. Translated: CAWSRTGTVGNQPQHF. This rearrangement joins TRBV30 to TRBJ1-5; the match to TRBD1 covers 7 bases. Trimming took 2 bases from V and 4 from J; bases not matched to a gene: 11. CDR1 and CDR2 (germline): GTSNPN, SVGIG (reference sequence). The CDR3 totals 16 residues.

This clone was observed a handful of times. The chain joins TRBV7-9 to TRBJ2-5, with D uncertain. The germline V gene has CDR1 SEHNR and CDR2 FQNEAQ (reference sequence). Trimming shortened V by 4 bases and J by 0 bases, and 6 bases separated the two germline ends. The CDR3 has 13 residues. The DNA of the CDR3 is TGTGCCAGCAGCTCGGGCAACCAAGAGACCCAGTACTTC. This encodes CASSSGNQETQYF.